These T cell receptor beta chains were read from a single sample in a study of cytomegalovirus exposure and HLA in healthy donors. The assay was immunoSEQ multiplex PCR, and TCRdb's table has in-frame clones only and misses some. The sample lists some 150,000 clones, around 83% occurring once. The specimen sequenced was PBMCs. These receptors came from a woman aged 50 to 65 in good health and CMV-seropositive. CDR3s include the opening cysteine and the closing phenylalanine or tryptophan. Fields, in order: CDR3 length, clone size, J gene, V gene, D gene, CDR3 protein, CDR3 DNA. D genes are given only for firm matches. Clone sizes are given selectively: once, few, many, or a class where the clone is expanded.

len: 16
abundance: -
j_gene: TRBJ1-4
v_gene: TRBV2
d_gene: TRBD1
CDR3aa: CASSRTGGVRDEKLFF
CDR3nt: TGTGCCAGCAGTAGGACAGGGGGGGTACGTGATGAAAAACTGTTTTTT

len: 14
abundance: -
j_gene: TRBJ2-1
v_gene: TRBV7-2
d_gene: -
CDR3aa: CASSFSESYNEQFF
CDR3nt: TGTGCCAGCAGCTTCTCAGAATCCTACAATGAGCAGTTCTTC

len: 11
abundance: -
j_gene: TRBJ1-1
v_gene: TRBV6-5
d_gene: -
CDR3aa: CASSRNTEAFF
CDR3nt: TGTGCCAGCAGCAGGAACACTGAAGCTTTCTTT

len: 15
abundance: -
j_gene: TRBJ2-3
v_gene: TRBV7-9
d_gene: -
CDR3aa: CASSPLASSTDTQYF
CDR3nt: TGTGCCAGCAGCCCTCTAGCGAGTAGCACAGATACGCAGTATTTT

len: 15
abundance: -
j_gene: TRBJ2-7
v_gene: TRBV4-1
d_gene: TRBD1
CDR3aa: CASSQADRGLREQYF
CDR3nt: TGCGCCAGCAGCCAAGCCGACAGGGGTTTGAGGGAGCAGTACTTC

len: 16
abundance: -
j_gene: TRBJ2-7
v_gene: TRBV9
d_gene: TRBD1
CDR3aa: CASSLISTGARDEQYF
CDR3nt: TGTGCCAGCAGCTTAATATCTACAGGGGCGAGGGACGAGCAGTACTTC

len: 13
abundance: once
j_gene: TRBJ2-5
v_gene: TRBV7-9
d_gene: TRBD2
CDR3aa: CASSPRLAGEQYF
CDR3nt: TGTGCCAGCAGCCCTCGACTAGCTGGAGAGCAGTACTTC

len: 16
abundance: -
j_gene: TRBJ1-3
v_gene: TRBV18
d_gene: TRBD1
CDR3aa: CASSPKQGFSGNTIYF
CDR3nt: TGTGCCAGCTCGCCAAAACAGGGGTTCTCTGGAAACACCATATATTTT

len: 15
abundance: -
j_gene: TRBJ1-1
v_gene: TRBV2
d_gene: TRBD1
CDR3aa: CASRDRGNRNTEAFF
CDR3nt: TGTGCCAGCAGAGACAGGGGCAACCGGAACACTGAAGCTTTCTTT

len: 13
abundance: -
j_gene: TRBJ1-2
v_gene: TRBV6-1
d_gene: TRBD1
CDR3aa: CASLNGQGVGYTF
CDR3nt: TGTGCCAGCTTGAACGGACAGGGGGTAGGCTACACCTTC

len: 15
abundance: -
j_gene: TRBJ2-2
v_gene: TRBV18
d_gene: TRBD1
CDR3aa: CASSRQGASPGELFF
CDR3nt: TGTGCCAGCTCGCGACAGGGGGCGAGCCCCGGGGAGCTGTTTTTT

len: 17
abundance: -
j_gene: TRBJ2-6
v_gene: TRBV5-1
d_gene: TRBD1
CDR3aa: CASSLAWTGAGANGLTF
CDR3nt: TGCGCCAGCAGCTTGGCCTGGACAGGGGCTGGGGCCAACGGCCTGACTTTC

len: 14
abundance: -
j_gene: TRBJ2-7
v_gene: TRBV9
d_gene: -
CDR3aa: CASSVGGDRYEQYF
CDR3nt: TGTGCCAGCAGCGTAGGGGGGGATCGATACGAGCAGTACTTC

len: 13
abundance: -
j_gene: TRBJ1-2
v_gene: TRBV6-5
d_gene: -
CDR3aa: CASSRPDSYGYTF
CDR3nt: TGTGCCAGCAGTCGACCGGACAGCTATGGCTACACCTTC

len: 16
abundance: few
j_gene: TRBJ2-7
v_gene: TRBV7-6
d_gene: -
CDR3aa: CASSLGLPGFGYEQYF
CDR3nt: TGTGCCAGCAGCTTAGGCCTACCAGGGTTTGGGTACGAGCAGTACTTC

len: 14
abundance: -
j_gene: TRBJ2-7
v_gene: TRBV5-4
d_gene: TRBD2
CDR3aa: CASSAPSERDQAHF
CDR3nt: TGTGCCAGCAGCGCCCCTTCGGAGCGGGACCAGGCTCACTTC

len: 14
abundance: -
j_gene: TRBJ1-2
v_gene: TRBV29-1
d_gene: TRBD1
CDR3aa: CSVDAGGYGNGYTF
CDR3nt: TGCAGCGTAGACGCAGGGGGCTATGGTAATGGCTACACCTTC

len: 14
abundance: -
j_gene: TRBJ2-7
v_gene: TRBV25-1
d_gene: -
CDR3aa: CASSETEEDYEQYF
CDR3nt: TGTGCCAGCAGTGAGACTGAAGAAGACTACGAGCAGTACTTC

len: 18
abundance: -
j_gene: TRBJ2-1
v_gene: TRBV6-4
d_gene: TRBD2
CDR3aa: CASSRSLASGTPGNEQFF
CDR3nt: TGTGCCAGCAGTCGCTCTTTAGCCAGCGGGACTCCGGGAAATGAGCAGTTCTTC

len: 14
abundance: once
j_gene: TRBJ2-2
v_gene: TRBV2
d_gene: TRBD2
CDR3aa: CASTGLAGGGELFF
CDR3nt: TGTGCCAGCACCGGACTAGCGGGAGGCGGGGAGCTGTTTTTT

len: 15
abundance: few
j_gene: TRBJ1-3
v_gene: TRBV11-2
d_gene: -
CDR3aa: CASSLGSGSGNTIYF
CDR3nt: TGTGCCAGCAGCTTAGGATCAGGGTCTGGAAACACCATATATTTT

len: 12
abundance: -
j_gene: TRBJ2-3
v_gene: TRBV19
d_gene: -
CDR3aa: CASSIRGNTQYF
CDR3nt: TGTGCCAGTAGTATCCGAGGGAATACGCAGTATTTT

len: 14
abundance: -
j_gene: TRBJ2-7
v_gene: TRBV27
d_gene: TRBD2
CDR3aa: CASSSLAGDDEQYF
CDR3nt: TGTGCCAGCAGTAGTCTAGCGGGAGACGACGAGCAGTACTTC

len: 15
abundance: -
j_gene: TRBJ1-2
v_gene: TRBV7-8
d_gene: TRBD1
CDR3aa: CASSLAGTGGYGYTF
CDR3nt: TGTGCCAGCAGCTTAGCGGGGACAGGGGGCTATGGCTACACCTTC

len: 14
abundance: -
j_gene: TRBJ1-1
v_gene: TRBV29-1
d_gene: TRBD1
CDR3aa: CSVVRQGKLAEAFF
CDR3nt: TGCAGCGTTGTTCGACAGGGGAAACTGGCTGAAGCTTTCTTT

len: 14
abundance: few
j_gene: TRBJ2-3
v_gene: TRBV6-4
d_gene: -
CDR3aa: CASSEAGGTDTQYF
CDR3nt: TGTGCCAGCAGTGAGGCAGGGGGGACAGATACGCAGTATTTT

len: 16
abundance: -
j_gene: TRBJ1-4
v_gene: TRBV5-1
d_gene: -
CDR3aa: CASSLSGAGRDEKLFF
CDR3nt: TGCGCCAGCAGCTTGTCCGGCGCAGGGCGAGATGAAAAACTGTTTTTT

len: 13
abundance: -
j_gene: TRBJ2-3
v_gene: TRBV9
d_gene: -
CDR3aa: CASTGAQGDTQYF
CDR3nt: TGTGCCAGCACTGGGGCCCAAGGGGATACGCAGTATTTT

len: 15
abundance: -
j_gene: TRBJ2-7
v_gene: TRBV2
d_gene: -
CDR3aa: CASRADGISSYEQYF
CDR3nt: TGTGCCAGCAGGGCGGACGGGATAAGCTCCTACGAGCAGTACTTC

len: 16
abundance: -
j_gene: TRBJ2-1
v_gene: TRBV14
d_gene: -
CDR3aa: CASSPDREVRDNEQFF
CDR3nt: TGTGCCAGCAGCCCAGACAGGGAGGTCCGGGACAATGAGCAGTTCTTC

len: 15
abundance: few
j_gene: TRBJ2-1
v_gene: TRBV5-1
d_gene: TRBD2
CDR3aa: CASSFGSGGIGEQFF
CDR3nt: TGCGCCAGCAGCTTCGGTAGCGGGGGAATCGGTGAGCAGTTCTTC

len: 15
abundance: -
j_gene: TRBJ1-2
v_gene: TRBV18
d_gene: -
CDR3aa: CASSPPSGGFYGYTF
CDR3nt: TGTGCCAGCTCACCACCGTCCGGGGGTTTCTATGGCTACACCTTC

len: 13
abundance: -
j_gene: TRBJ2-3
v_gene: TRBV14
d_gene: -
CDR3aa: CASSGQITDTQYF
CDR3nt: TGTGCCAGCAGCGGCCAGATCACAGATACGCAGTATTTT

len: 15
abundance: -
j_gene: TRBJ2-1
v_gene: TRBV11-2
d_gene: -
CDR3aa: CASRGWGRSYNEQFF
CDR3nt: TGTGCCAGCCGGGGGTGGGGAAGATCCTACAATGAGCAGTTCTTC

len: 16
abundance: once
j_gene: TRBJ2-3
v_gene: TRBV18
d_gene: -
CDR3aa: CASSPVLGGSLDTQYF
CDR3nt: TGTGCCAGCTCACCAGTACTGGGGGGATCCTTAGATACGCAGTATTTT

len: 20
abundance: few
j_gene: TRBJ2-3
v_gene: TRBV9
d_gene: TRBD2
CDR3aa: CASSVAWGDWTSGNTDTQYF
CDR3nt: TGTGCCAGCAGCGTAGCGTGGGGCGATTGGACTAGCGGGAACACAGATACGCAGTATTTT

len: 12
abundance: -
j_gene: TRBJ2-5
v_gene: TRBV7-2
d_gene: -
CDR3aa: CASSLLRETQYF
CDR3nt: TGCGCCAGCAGCCTATTACGAGAGACCCAGTACTTC

len: 16
abundance: -
j_gene: TRBJ2-1
v_gene: TRBV27
d_gene: TRBD1
CDR3aa: CASSLGGQGGWNEQFF
CDR3nt: TGTGCCAGCAGTTTAGGGGGACAGGGAGGTTGGAATGAGCAGTTCTTC

len: 15
abundance: -
j_gene: TRBJ1-6
v_gene: TRBV7-2
d_gene: -
CDR3aa: CASSLVGNSNSPLHF
CDR3nt: TGTGCCAGCAGCTTAGTAGGAAACAGTAATTCACCCCTCCACTTT

len: 15
abundance: -
j_gene: TRBJ1-4
v_gene: TRBV6-5
d_gene: TRBD1
CDR3aa: CASSATGGVSEKLFF
CDR3nt: TGTGCCAGCAGTGCCACAGGGGGCGTGAGTGAAAAACTGTTTTTT

len: 15
abundance: -
j_gene: TRBJ2-3
v_gene: TRBV12-1
d_gene: -
CDR3aa: CASSSQRGATDTQYF
CDR3nt: TGTGCCAGCAGCTCGCAGCGGGGAGCCACAGATACGCAGTATTTT

len: 18
abundance: -
j_gene: TRBJ2-1
v_gene: TRBV19
d_gene: TRBD2
CDR3aa: CASTNRASGRGPHNEQFF
CDR3nt: TGTGCCAGTACCAACCGGGCTAGCGGGAGAGGTCCCCACAATGAGCAGTTCTTC

len: 12
abundance: -
j_gene: TRBJ1-4
v_gene: TRBV6-1
d_gene: -
CDR3aa: CASSPDRYRLFF
CDR3nt: TGTGCCAGCAGCCCCGACAGGTATAGACTGTTTTTT

len: 14
abundance: -
j_gene: TRBJ2-5
v_gene: TRBV30
d_gene: TRBD1
CDR3aa: CAWREQGHQETQYF
CDR3nt: TGTGCCTGGAGGGAACAGGGGCACCAAGAGACCCAGTACTTC

len: 17
abundance: once
j_gene: TRBJ2-7
v_gene: TRBV30
d_gene: TRBD2
CDR3aa: CAWTSGLAVMSSYEQYF
CDR3nt: TGTGCCTGGACCTCTGGACTAGCGGTGATGAGCTCCTACGAGCAGTACTTC

len: 14
abundance: few
j_gene: TRBJ1-1
v_gene: TRBV5-1
d_gene: -
CDR3aa: CASSLGGADTEAFF
CDR3nt: TGCGCCAGCAGCTTGGGGGGCGCGGACACTGAAGCTTTCTTT

len: 17
abundance: -
j_gene: TRBJ1-5
v_gene: TRBV28
d_gene: TRBD1
CDR3aa: CASSSPRTGWWNQPQHF
CDR3nt: TGTGCCAGCAGTTCCCCGAGGACAGGGTGGTGGAATCAGCCCCAGCATTTT

len: 16
abundance: few
j_gene: TRBJ1-2
v_gene: TRBV28
d_gene: TRBD1
CDR3aa: CASSTPLGTGGYGYTF
CDR3nt: TGTGCCAGCAGTACCCCTCTTGGGACAGGGGGCTATGGCTACACCTTC